What follows is one T cell receptor beta chain and its context. Its antigen remains unknown. These data belong to a study of T cell responses to AZD1222 COVID-19 vaccine. Study outcomes and limitations: Increases in Spike-specific TCR breadth and depth were seen after two AZD1222 doses. Across spike, vaccine-associated CD4 TCRs were found, dominant at 160-218 and 743-854. Females made up more of the donors, who were largely white British, and clonal diversity may have come out too low.

Clones were read by immunoSEQ multiplex PCR, and TCRdb kept only the in-frame ones, dropping some. The sample lists 100,000 or so clones, more than 75% occurring once. The germline CDR1 and CDR2 sequences are KGHSH and LQKENI. The CDR3 is 16 residues long. After removal of 2 bases from V and 0 bases from J, the junction contained 4 bases not matched to a gene. This material consisted of peripheral blood, taken on day 0 of AZD1222 vaccination. The source is an adult in good health. The chain couples TRBV18 to TRBJ2-3, with TRBD2 matching 8 bases. CDR3 nucleotides: TGTGCCAGCTCACCAGTCGGGGGGGCGAGCACAGATACGCAGTATTTT. Protein product: CASSPVGGASTDTQYF.